The 21 T cell receptor beta chains below were found in one sample sequenced in a study of blood T cell repertoires in COVID-19 (dated by TCRdb to between 2020 and 2021). Libraries were built with the immunoSEQ multiplex PCR assay. Sourced from immuneACCESS, this table was stored by TCRdb with only in-frame sequences that have V and J called. A share of the clones is absent; for the studies checked, an unresolved V gene accounts for under half, and the remainder has no known explanation. In this sample the table shows around 70,000 clones, around nine tenths of which occur a single time. The ten largest account for roughly 11% of the sample. Sequencing input: peripheral blood. The receptors were gathered from a woman aged 18-29 years with acute or convalescent COVID-19.

The rearrangement links TRBV25-1 to TRBJ2-3; the match to TRBD1 covers 9 bases. The CDR3 spans 16 residues. Germline V lookup: CDR1 MGHDK, CDR2 SYGVNS. After removal of 2 bases from V and 1 base from J, the junction contained 4 bases not matched to a gene. CDR3 coding DNA: TGTGCCAGCAGTGAAATGGGGGACAGGGGCACAGATACGCAGTATTTT. Residues: CASSEMGDRGTDTQYF.

The J gene is TRBJ1-5, the V gene TRBV2; D perhaps matches TRBD1 (5 bases). Trimming left V 4 bases short and J 7 bases short, with 14 bases between. The V gene's germline CDR1 is SNHLY and CDR2 FYNNEI. The CDR3 is 14 residues long. The CDR3 protein is CASSGEGDWQPQHF. The CDR3 nucleotides read TGTGCCAGCAGTGGTGAAGGGGACTGGCAGCCCCAGCATTTT.

The chain recombines TRBV28 with TRBJ1-2; a possible D gene is TRBD1 (5 bases). Trimming pared 7 bases from V and 3 bases from J, leaving 15 bases between. The CDR3 is 14 amino acids. The germline gives CDR1 MDHEN, CDR2 SYDVKM. The CDR3 loop is CASTSSGGYYGYTF. In nucleotides, the CDR3 is TGTGCCAGCACTTCGTCGGGGGGATACTATGGCTACACCTTC.

The DNA of the CDR3 is TGTGCCAGCAGCCAAGATTTTATGGGACAGGGGGCTTCTGGGGCCAACGTCCTGACTTTC. It translates to CASSQDFMGQGASGANVLTF. The J gene is TRBJ2-6, the V gene TRBV3-1 (or the pseudogene TRBV3-2); 12 bases are a match to TRBD1. Germline V lookup: CDR1 LGHDT, CDR2 YNNKEL (reference sequence). J lost 1 base, V lost 0 bases, and 7 bases had no gene match. The CDR3 sequence is 20 residues long.

The chain employs TRBV11-2 and TRBJ2-4, with no clear D. Germline-derived CDR1 and CDR2 are SGHAT and FQNNGV. V lost 0 bases, J lost 9 bases, and 12 bases lay in between. This CDR3 spans 14 amino acids. The CDR3 protein is CASSLEPSESIQYF. In nucleotides, the CDR3 is TGTGCCAGCAGCTTAGAACCTAGTGAGAGCATTCAGTACTTC. The variable domain in full, completed from reference TRBV11-2 and TRBJ2-4, reads EAGVAQSPRYKIIEKRQSVAFWCNPISGHATLYWYQQILGQGPKLLIQFQNNGVVDDSQLPKDRFSAERLKGVDSTLKIQPAKLEDSAVYLCASSLEPSESIQYFGAGTRLSVL.

The chain couples TRBV7-9 to TRBJ2-6; D gene uncertain. The CDR3 runs 16 residues. V dropped 1 base and J dropped 0 bases, with 7 bases sitting between them. The V gene's germline CDR1 is SEHNR and CDR2 FQNEAQ (reference sequence). The CDR3 sequence is CASSLGTYSGANVLTF. CDR3 bases: TGTGCCAGCAGCTTAGGTACCTACTCTGGGGCCAACGTCCTGACTTTC.

The CDR3 loop reads CASSFTGVNTEAFF. CDR3 bases: TGCGCCAGCAGCTTCACAGGGGTGAACACTGAAGCTTTCTTT. The J gene is TRBJ1-1, the V gene TRBV5-1, with 7 bases that match TRBD1. The germline V gene encodes CDR1 SGHRS and CDR2 YFSETQ. The CDR3 runs 14 residues. J was trimmed by 0 bases and V by 2 bases; bases with no gene match: 1.

The chain carries TRBV19 and TRBJ1-2; D perhaps matches TRBD1 (5 bases). Germline-derived CDR1 and CDR2 are LNHDA and SQIVND (reference sequence). CDR3 length equals 12 residues. Trimming pared 0 bases from V and 8 bases from J, leaving 7 bases between. The CDR3 DNA follows: TGTGCCAGTAGTATAGACGACAGAGGCTACACCTTC. This gives the protein CASSIDDRGYTF.

The chain is built from TRBV7-2 and TRBJ2-7, with 11 bases aligning to TRBD2. Germline CDR1 reads SGHTA; CDR2 reads FQGNSA. V trimming: 4 bases; J trimming: 2 bases; junction bases outside the gene matches: 4. The CDR3 has 15 residues. CDR3 protein: CASSSLAGGAYEQYF. The CDR3 nucleotides read TGTGCCAGCAGCTCCCTAGCGGGAGGAGCCTACGAGCAGTACTTC.

The rearrangement links TRBV5-5 to TRBJ1-2; TRBD1 matches at 11 bases. The trim removed 0 bases at V and 8 bases at J, leaving 6 bases unmatched. In germline, CDR1 is SGHKS, CDR2 YYEKEE (reference sequence). The CDR3 has 15 amino acids. The CDR3 region has the DNA TGTGCCAGCAGCTTGGATGGACAGGGGGCGCGGGGCTACACCTTC. Its protein is CASSLDGQGARGYTF.

This chain joins TRBV13 and TRBJ2-3; TRBD2 matches 13 bases. Trimming took 3 bases from V and 5 from J; bases not matched to a gene: 5. This CDR3 comprises 16 residues. CDR1 and CDR2 from the germline V gene are PRHDT and FYEKMQ (reference sequence). The CDR3 nucleotides read TGTGCCAGCAGCTTGACTAGCGGGGGGATACAAGATACGCAGTATTTT. It encodes CASSLTSGGIQDTQYF. The full variable domain, in which reference TRBV13 and TRBJ2-3 provide the parts outside the CDR3, is AAGVIQSPRHLIKEKRETATLKCYPIPRHDTVYWYQQGPGQDPQFLISFYEKMQSDKGSIPDRFSAQQFSDYHSELNMSSLELGDSALYFCASSLTSGGIQDTQYFGPGTRLTVL.

The chain combines TRBV9 with TRBJ2-2; maybe TRBD2 (6 bases). Germline V gene lookup returns CDR1 SGDLS and CDR2 YYNGEE. The CDR3 has 16 residues. The V gene lost 4 bases and the J gene lost 4 bases, with 17 bases spanning the gap. This CDR3 is CASSPTKLAITGELFF. As DNA, the CDR3 is TGTGCCAGCAGCCCTACCAAACTAGCAATCACCGGGGAGCTGTTTTTT.

This chain uses TRBV7-2 with TRBJ2-6; D is possibly TRBD1 (6 bases). The germline V and J ends were trimmed by 5 bases and 3 bases, with 14 bases remaining between them. This CDR3 is 16 amino acids long. Germline lookup yields CDR1 SGHTA and CDR2 FQGNSA. The DNA of the CDR3 is TGTGCCAGCAGCCTACAGGGTTTGAATGGGGCCAACGTCCTGACTTTC. Protein product: CASSLQGLNGANVLTF.

The V gene is TRBV7-2, the J gene TRBJ2-7; 7 bases fit TRBD2. The CDR3 contains 14 residues. The V segment lost 1 base and the J segment 6 bases; nucleotides outside the gene matches: 6. The germline V gene has CDR1 SGHTA and CDR2 FQGNSA. CDR3 nucleotides: TGTGCCAGCAGCTTAGGTGGGAGGGCCCTCGAGCAGTACTTC. Translated: CASSLGGRALEQYF.

The chain has TRBV4-1 and TRBJ1-6; D not certain. V lost 2 bases to trimming and J lost 11 bases, with 16 bases between them. The CDR3 extends over 15 amino acids. Germline assignment: CDR1 MGHRA and CDR2 YSYEKL. CDR3 sequence reads: CASSQIGPRRAPLHF. CDR3 coding DNA: TGCGCCAGCAGCCAAATAGGGCCAAGGAGGGCACCCCTCCACTTT.

This chain links TRBV6-5 with TRBJ1-5; possibly TRBD1 for D (6 bases). The length of the CDR3 is 15 residues. CDR1 is MNHEY and CDR2 is SVGAGI in the germline V gene. V shed 8 bases and J shed 3 bases, with 17 bases lying between them. The CDR3 loop is CASQGQHAPNQPQHF. CDR3 coding DNA: TGTGCCAGCCAGGGGCAGCACGCCCCCAATCAGCCCCAGCATTTT.

CDR3 coding DNA: TGTGCCAGCAGCTCTCAGGAGAACACTGAAGCTTTCTTT. Its protein is CASSSQENTEAFF. The chain has TRBV7-9 and TRBJ1-1; D gene ambiguous. The CDR3 spans 13 residues. The germline V gene encodes CDR1 SEHNR and CDR2 FQNEAQ (reference sequence). V was trimmed by 4 bases and J by 1 base, leaving 7 bases between them.

The chain uses TRBV2 and TRBJ2-3; 10 positions agree with TRBD2. The V segment lost 8 bases and the J segment 1 base; nucleotides outside the gene matches: 6. Germline values: CDR1 SNHLY, CDR2 FYNNEI. This CDR3 spans 15 amino acids. The DNA for the CDR3 is TGTGCCAGCTGGGACGGGACTAGCGGCACAGATACGCAGTATTTT. Protein: CASWDGTSGTDTQYF.

V is TRBV11-2 and J is TRBJ2-2; TRBD1 is a possible D gene (6 bases). Per germline, CDR1 SGHAT and CDR2 FQNNGV. The CDR3 contains 17 residues. V was trimmed by 5 bases and J by 4 bases, leaving 20 bases between them. The CDR3 nucleotides read TGTGCCAGCAGCCACTCAGGGGTATCCAGGGGCACCGGGGAGCTGTTTTTT. Its translation is CASSHSGVSRGTGELFF.

The gene calls are TRBV18 and TRBJ2-1; 10 bases match TRBD1. Germline V gene data show CDR1 as KGHSH and CDR2 as LQKENI. The CDR3 contains 16 residues. J was trimmed by 0 bases and V by 4 bases; bases with no gene match: 3. DNA for the CDR3: TGTGCCAGCTCACACAGGACAGGGGGCTCCTACAATGAGCAGTTCTTC. Translating gives CASSHRTGGSYNEQFF.

The chain joins TRBV9 to TRBJ1-1; TRBD1 agrees at 9 bases. The junction had 3 bases not matched to a gene; V was cut back by 3 bases and J by 6 bases. The CDR3 covers 13 residues. CDR1 SGDLS and CDR2 YYNGEE come from the germline V gene. The CDR3: CASSEQGAPEAFF. The DNA of the CDR3 is TGTGCCAGCAGCGAACAGGGGGCCCCTGAAGCTTTCTTT.